This T cell receptor (beta chain) stems from a study of shared clonotypes between healthy human individuals (dated by TCRdb to 2019 to 2021). For the wider study: The cohort comprised a couple of women and a few men aged 18 to 49 years. For each donor, CD4 naive and CD4 memory were each given three plates, CD8 naive was given two plates, and CD8 memory was given one plate. Blood TCR repertoires of five healthy adults were deeply sequenced to estimate repertoire size and the extent of clonotype sharing between individuals. Different laboratories and diverse techniques were used to prepare libraries and sequence TCR repertoires, to increase sequencing depth and limit assay-specific biases. Between about 0.94 and 8.9 billion PBMCs per donor were obtained by leukapheresis. What the authors observed across the whole study: Incomplete sequencing was indicated by rarefaction of sorted-subset datasets, despite the large sequencing depth. Approximately 5% of naive CD4, roughly 3.6% of naive CD8, around 2.3% of memory CD4, and over 0.35% of memory CD8 clonotypes were shared across several donors. Because the study included only a small number of donors, the genetic and exposure-history diversity represented was limited. Sampling was limited to blood, and TCR repertoires in tissue likely differ from TCR repertoires in blood. Naive subsets generally had larger estimated clonotype richness than memory subsets. Compared with non-shared clonotypes, clonotypes shared by all four sorted-subset donors had higher generation probabilities. Based on pairwise subsampling, the degree of clonotype sharing among donors was expected to be affected by sequencing depth.

TCR CDR3 regions were amplified from genomic DNA by multiplex PCR using the deep immunoSEQ assay. Genomic DNA extracted from each cell subset was distributed evenly over all wells of several immunoSEQ 96-well plates, and each plate served as one replicate. For sorted subsets, around 200 ng genomic DNA, equal to about 30,000 T cell genomes, was loaded into each replicate PCR. Purified libraries were quantified with a Qubit 3.0 fluorometer, sized on a Bioanalyzer 2100, and re-quantified with the KAPA Library Quantification kit. Every immunoSEQ 96-well plate was sequenced on a dedicated single-read 150-cycle Illumina NextSeq 550 flow cell. The paper's data handling went like this. Because the immunoSEQ output held only junctional sequences and lacked quality scores, the filtering could not match the filtering applied to full-length reads. To assign V/J genes and CDR3, sequences were annotated against IMGT germline references using PyIR, a Python wrapper for IgBLAST v1.9. Reads with weak V/J assignments (E-value above 1e-6), missing CDR3, stop codons, out-of-frame junctions, or ambiguous translated residues were removed. V3J clonotypes were defined by identical inferred V gene, J gene, and CDR3 amino acid sequence. Percentage overlap between repertoires was computed as shared unique clonotypes divided by the size of the smaller repertoire. RTK rarefaction, the Chao1 estimator, and Recon v2.1 estimates of unobserved clonotypes were used to assess repertoire richness. For all TCRbeta clonotypes obtained by the gDNA method from a few donors, generation probabilities were computed with OLGA. In TCRdb, the immuneACCESS table is reduced to in-frame sequences with V and J assigned. These tables do not hold every clone; where another copy was compared, an unresolved V gene accounts for under half, and the others remain unexplained. V and J calls and clone size are given by that table; D and trimming were obtained from the DNA. Here the sample has a few million clones; about nine tenths occur a single time. 0.3% to 0.45% of the sample comes from the top ten.

The donors were healthy, HIV-negative adults with no recently reported acute infections or vaccinations. Only Caucasian adults living in Nashville, Tennessee, USA were represented among the donors. CD4+ T cells were enriched by magnetic negative selection; naive cells were then positively selected on CD45RA, and the negative fraction formed the memory subset. After blood collection by leukapheresis, PBMCs were isolated using Ficoll-Histopaque density gradient centrifugation and then cryopreserved in the vapor phase of liquid nitrogen. Analytical flow cytometry was used to check the purity and quantity of every magnetically sorted T cell population. From each sorted fraction, genomic DNA was isolated and quantified by UV absorbance on a Nanodrop 2000c. Relative to germline, V is missing 0 bases and J is missing 5 bases, with 0 bases of the junction outside any gene match. CDR1 is given as MNHNY and CDR2 as SVGAGI, both from the germline V gene (reference sequence). Spanning cysteine to phenylalanine, the CDR3 consists of 14 amino acids. Of all the DNA, just the CDR3 is kept, 42 bases in frame from base 1.

Worth noting for this clone: The target of this receptor is not known. Base quality data are lacking; no much larger clone is found one base away.

The TCR was taken from a man aged 18 to 29 in good health. Some clones in this sample may be carry-over from other donors' samples. Sequences were obtained from naive CD4+ T cells from PBMCs. In light of the paper, this sample's cell subset or site label describes: CD45RA+ positively selected. Here the chain combines TRBV6-6 and TRBJ2-5; 10 of the junction bases match TRBD2. CDR3 sequence: CASSYSTSGETQYF. DNA sequence: TGTGCCAGCAGTTACTCGACTAGCGGGGAGACCCAGTACTTC.